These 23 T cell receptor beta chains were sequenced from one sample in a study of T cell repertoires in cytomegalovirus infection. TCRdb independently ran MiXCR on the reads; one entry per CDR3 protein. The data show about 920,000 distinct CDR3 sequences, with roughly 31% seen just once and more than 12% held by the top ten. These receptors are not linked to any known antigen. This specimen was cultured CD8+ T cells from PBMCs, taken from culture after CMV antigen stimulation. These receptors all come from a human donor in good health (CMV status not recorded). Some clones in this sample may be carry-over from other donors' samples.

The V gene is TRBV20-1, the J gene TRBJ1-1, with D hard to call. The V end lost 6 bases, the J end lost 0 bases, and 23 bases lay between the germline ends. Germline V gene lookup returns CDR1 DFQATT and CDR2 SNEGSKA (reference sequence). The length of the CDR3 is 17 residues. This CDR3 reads CSATRRLTTFMNTEAFF. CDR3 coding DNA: TGCAGTGCCACCCGACGGCTGACCACTTTTATGAACACTGAAGCTTTCTTT.

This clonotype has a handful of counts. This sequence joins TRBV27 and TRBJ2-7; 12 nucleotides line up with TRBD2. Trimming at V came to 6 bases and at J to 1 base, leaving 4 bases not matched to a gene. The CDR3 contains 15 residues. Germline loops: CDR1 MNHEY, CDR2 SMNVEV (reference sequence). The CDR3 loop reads CASRASGGVSYEQYF. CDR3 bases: TGTGCCAGCAGGGCTAGCGGGGGGGTTTCCTACGAGCAGTACTTC.

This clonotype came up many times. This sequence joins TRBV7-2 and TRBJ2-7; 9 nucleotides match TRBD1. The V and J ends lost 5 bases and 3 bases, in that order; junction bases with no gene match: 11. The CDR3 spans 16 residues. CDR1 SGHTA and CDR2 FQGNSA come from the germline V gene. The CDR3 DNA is TGTGCCAGCAGCCCCCCGGTCGGACAGGGGTACTACGAGCAGTACTTC. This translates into CASSPPVGQGYYEQYF.

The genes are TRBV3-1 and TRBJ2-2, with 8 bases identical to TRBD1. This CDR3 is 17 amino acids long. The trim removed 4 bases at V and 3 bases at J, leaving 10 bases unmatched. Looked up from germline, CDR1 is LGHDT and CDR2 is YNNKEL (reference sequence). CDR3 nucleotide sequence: TGTGCCAGCAGCCTCGGAGGTCGGACAGGGCACACCGGGGAGCTGTTTTTT. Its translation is CASSLGGRTGHTGELFF.

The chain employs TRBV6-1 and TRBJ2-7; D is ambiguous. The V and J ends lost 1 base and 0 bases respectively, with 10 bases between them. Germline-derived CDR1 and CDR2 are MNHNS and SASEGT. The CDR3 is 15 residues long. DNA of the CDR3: TGTGCCAGCAGTGAAGGGAGTTTCGGCTCCTACGAGCAGTACTTC. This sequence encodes CASSEGSFGSYEQYF.

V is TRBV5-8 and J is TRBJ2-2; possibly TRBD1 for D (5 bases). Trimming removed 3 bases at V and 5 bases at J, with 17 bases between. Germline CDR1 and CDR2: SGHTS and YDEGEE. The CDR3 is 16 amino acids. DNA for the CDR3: TGTGCCAGCAGCTGGATCCCCAGGGATTATACCGGGGAGCTGTTTTTT. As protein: CASSWIPRDYTGELFF.

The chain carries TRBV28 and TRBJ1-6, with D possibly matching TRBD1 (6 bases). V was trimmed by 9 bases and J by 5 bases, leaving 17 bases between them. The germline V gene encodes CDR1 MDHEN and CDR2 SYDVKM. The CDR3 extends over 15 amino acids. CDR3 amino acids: CASKDRWENNSPLHF. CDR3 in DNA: TGTGCCAGTAAAGACAGGTGGGAGAATAATTCACCCCTCCACTTT.

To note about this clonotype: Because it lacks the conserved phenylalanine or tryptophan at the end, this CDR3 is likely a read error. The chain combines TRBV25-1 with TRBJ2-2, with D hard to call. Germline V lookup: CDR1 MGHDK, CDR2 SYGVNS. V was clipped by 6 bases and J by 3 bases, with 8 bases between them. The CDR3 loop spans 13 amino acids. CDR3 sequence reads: CASSHMDTGELFS. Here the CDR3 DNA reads TGTGCCAGCAGCCACATGGACACCGGGGAGCTGTTTTCT.

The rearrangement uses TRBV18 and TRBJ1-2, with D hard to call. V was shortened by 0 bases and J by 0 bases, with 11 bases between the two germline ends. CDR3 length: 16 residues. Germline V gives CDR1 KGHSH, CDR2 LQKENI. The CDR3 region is CASSPPSPATNYGYTF. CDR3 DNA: TGTGCCAGCTCACCACCATCTCCGGCAACTAACTATGGCTACACCTTC.

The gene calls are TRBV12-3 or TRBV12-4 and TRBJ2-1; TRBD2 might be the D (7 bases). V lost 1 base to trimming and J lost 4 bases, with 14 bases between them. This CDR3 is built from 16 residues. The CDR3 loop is CASSLVAGAIYNEQFF. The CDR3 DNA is TGTGCCAGCAGTTTAGTTGCGGGGGCCATTTACAATGAGCAGTTCTTC.

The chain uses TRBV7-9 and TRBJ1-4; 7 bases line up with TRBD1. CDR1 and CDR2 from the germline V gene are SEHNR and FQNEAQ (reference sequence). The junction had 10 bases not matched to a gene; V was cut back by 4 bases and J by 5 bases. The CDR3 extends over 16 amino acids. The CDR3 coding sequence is TGTGCCAGCAGCTACTTAACAGGGGCTTCAAATGAAAAACTGTTTTTT. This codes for CASSYLTGASNEKLFF.

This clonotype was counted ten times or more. This CDR3 is CASSLAGGPFEQFF. The CDR3, as DNA: TGTGCCAGCAGCTTAGCGGGGGGGCCCTTCGAGCAGTTCTTC. The V gene is TRBV7-3, the J gene TRBJ2-1, with TRBD2 identical over 9 bases. CDR3 length equals 14 residues. Germline V lookup: CDR1 SGHTA, CDR2 FQGTGA. Germline trimming cut 2 bases from V and 10 bases from J; bases unmatched to any gene: 6.

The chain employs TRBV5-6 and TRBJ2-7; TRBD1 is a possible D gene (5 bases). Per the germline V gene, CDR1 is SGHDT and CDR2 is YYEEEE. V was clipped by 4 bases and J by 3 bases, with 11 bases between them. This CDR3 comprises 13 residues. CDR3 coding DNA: TGTGCCAGCAGCGAGAACAGGATCTACGAGCAGTACGTC. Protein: CASSENRIYEQYV.

The CDR3 spells CASSQPTRDNYEQYV. The CDR3 DNA sequence: TGCGCCAGCAGCCAGCCCACCCGGGACAACTACGAGCAGTACGTC. V usage is TRBV4-3 and J usage is TRBJ2-7; possible D gene TRBD1, 6 bases. Per germline, CDR1 LGHNA and CDR2 YSLEER. The V and J ends lost 3 bases and 3 bases respectively, with 15 bases between them. The CDR3 spans 15 residues.

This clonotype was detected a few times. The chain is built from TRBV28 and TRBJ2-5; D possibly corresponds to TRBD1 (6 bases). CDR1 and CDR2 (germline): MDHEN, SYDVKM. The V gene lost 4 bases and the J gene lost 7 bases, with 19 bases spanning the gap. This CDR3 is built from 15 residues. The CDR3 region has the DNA TGTGCCAGCAGTTCCGGCAGGGGCCTACCCAGGACCCAGTACTTC. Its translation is CASSSGRGLPRTQYF.

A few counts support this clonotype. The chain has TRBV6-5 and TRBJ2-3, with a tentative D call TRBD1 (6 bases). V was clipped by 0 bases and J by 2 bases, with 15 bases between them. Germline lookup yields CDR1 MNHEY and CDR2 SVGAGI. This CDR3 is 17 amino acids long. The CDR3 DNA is TGTGCCAGCAGTTACTCGTTCCCCGACAGGAACACAGATACGCAGTATTTT. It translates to CASSYSFPDRNTDTQYF.

The CDR3 nucleotides are TGTGCCAGTGATTTGGGCTATGATGCTTTCTTT. This codes for CASDLGYDAFF. The genes are TRBV19 and TRBJ1-1; no definite D call. CDR1 LNHDA and CDR2 SQIVND come from the germline V gene (reference sequence). CDR3 length: 11 amino acids. The ends were cut back, 8 bases at V and 11 bases at J, with 15 bases in the middle.

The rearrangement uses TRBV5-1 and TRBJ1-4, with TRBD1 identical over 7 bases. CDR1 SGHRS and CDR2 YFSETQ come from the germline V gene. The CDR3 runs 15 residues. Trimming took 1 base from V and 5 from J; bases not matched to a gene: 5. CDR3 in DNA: TGCGCCAGCAGCTTGTATGGGACAGACAATGAAAAACTGTTTTTT. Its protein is CASSLYGTDNEKLFF.

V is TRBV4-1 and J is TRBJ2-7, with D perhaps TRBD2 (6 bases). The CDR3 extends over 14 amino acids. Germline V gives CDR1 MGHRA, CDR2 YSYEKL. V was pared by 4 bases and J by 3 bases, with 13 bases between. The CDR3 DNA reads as TGCGCCAGCAGCCCAGTGATCGGGGGCTACGAGCAGTACTTC. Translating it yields CASSPVIGGYEQYF.

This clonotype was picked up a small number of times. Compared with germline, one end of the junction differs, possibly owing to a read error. CDR3 loop: CASSRGSSAISGANVLTF. Here the CDR3 DNA reads TGTGCTAGCAGCCGCGGGTCCTCGGCGATTTCTGGGGCCAACGTCCTGACTTTC. The chain carries TRBV7-7 and TRBJ2-6, with a weak D call TRBD2 (5 bases). Germline assignment: CDR1 SSHAT and CDR2 FNYEAQ (reference sequence). CDR3 size: 18 residues.

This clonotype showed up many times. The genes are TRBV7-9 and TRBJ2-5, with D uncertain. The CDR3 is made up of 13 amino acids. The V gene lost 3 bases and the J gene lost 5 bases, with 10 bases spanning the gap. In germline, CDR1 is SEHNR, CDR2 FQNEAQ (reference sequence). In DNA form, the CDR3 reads TGTGCCAGCAGCTTCGGCGGCCGGGAGACCCAGTACTTC. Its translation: CASSFGGRETQYF.

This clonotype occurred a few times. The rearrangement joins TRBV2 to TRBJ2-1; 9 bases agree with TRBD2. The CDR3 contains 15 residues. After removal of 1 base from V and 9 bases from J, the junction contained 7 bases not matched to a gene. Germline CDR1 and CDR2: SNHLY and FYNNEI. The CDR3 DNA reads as TGTGCCAGCAGTGAAGGTATAGCGGGGGTTTTTGAGCAGTTCTTC. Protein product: CASSEGIAGVFEQFF. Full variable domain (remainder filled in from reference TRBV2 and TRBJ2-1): EPEVTQTPSHQVTQMGQEVILRCVPISNHLYFYWYRQILGQKVEFLVSFYNNEISEKSEIFDDQFSVERPDGSNFTLKIRSTKLEDSAMYFCASSEGIAGVFEQFFGPGTRLTVL.

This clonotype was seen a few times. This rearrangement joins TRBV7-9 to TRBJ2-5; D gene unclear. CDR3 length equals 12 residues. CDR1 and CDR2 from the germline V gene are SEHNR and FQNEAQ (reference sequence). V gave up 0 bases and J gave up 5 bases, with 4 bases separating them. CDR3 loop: CASSLASETQYF. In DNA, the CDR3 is TGTGCCAGCAGCTTAGCCAGCGAGACCCAGTACTTC.